This TCR beta chain was captured in a study of blood T cell repertoires in COVID-19. Sequenced by immunoSEQ multiplex PCR; TCRdb stores in-frame clones only, minus some. The top ten clones hold approximately 9.8% of a sample with hundreds of thousands of clones, around nine tenths of them seen once. Trimming left V 6 bases short and J 8 bases short, with 17 bases between. The germline V gene has CDR1 WNHNN and CDR2 SYGVQD (reference sequence). There are 14 residues in the CDR3. Sequenced sample: PBMCs or T cells enriched from blood (not recorded which). This rearrangement joins TRBV10-1 to TRBJ2-1, with D perhaps TRBD2 (5 bases). The clonotype was recovered from a woman aged 40 to 50 who had recovered from COVID-19. CDR3 residues: CASRTSLVTDEQFF. DNA of the CDR3: TGCGCCAGCAGAACCTCACTAGTTACGGATGAGCAGTTCTTC.